This TCR beta chain is from a study of T cells in Graves' hyperthyroidism and ophthalmopathy. Study summary: Before treatment of any kind, peripheral blood was taken at initial diagnosis.

V lost 1 base and J lost 2, with 14 bases in between. CDR1 and CDR2 (germline): SGHRS, YFSETQ. The CDR3 is 16 amino acids. This clonotype has a handful of counts. The CDR3 regions of TCR beta were amplified from RNA transcripts. When the TCR CDR3 underwent first-round RT-PCR, the HTBI primer set was used. MiXCR was run by TCRdb on the multiplex PCR reads, yielding one entry per CDR3 protein. The sample lists approximately 530,000 distinct CDR3 sequences, about 20% occurring once. The source is a man aged 35-49 years with Graves' ophthalmopathy. Material for sequencing was blood. The rearrangement links TRBV5-1 to TRBJ2-3, with no clear D. CDR3 protein: CASSLPSPFTTDTQYF. DNA for the CDR3: TGCGCCAGCAGCTTGCCGAGTCCCTTTACCACAGATACGCAGTATTTT. The whole variable domain, remainder taken from reference TRBV5-1 and TRBJ2-3, is KAGVTQTPRYLIKTRGQQVTLSCSPISGHRSVSWYQQTPGQGLQFLFEYFSETQRNKGNFPGRFSGRQFSNSRSEMNVSTLELGDSALYLCASSLPSPFTTDTQYFGPGTRLTVL.